The 17 T cell receptor beta chains listed next were all sequenced from one sample in a study of CD8 T cells in ankylosing spondylitis listed by TCRdb under 2017. Results and caveats for the whole study, not just this receptor: A TCR beta motif of 7 or 8 highly homologous amino acid variants appeared characteristic of blood from ankylosing spondylitis patients.

Which antigens these TCRs recognize remains unknown. To prepare the library, 5' RACE was applied. The run used an Illumina HiSeq 2500. Using fastp trimming at Q25 and MiXCR clonotype assembly, TCRdb reanalyzed the public sequencing data and kept in-frame beta chains. Each record represents a unique CDR3 protein, reported with the most common genes and DNA among its rows. The sample yields fewer than 500,000 distinct CDR3 sequences; 20% to 25% were counted once. The ten largest clonotypes hold about 16% of the sample. The sample consisted of blood, either unsorted or a sorted T cell fraction (not recorded which). The receptors here all came from a male donor with ankylosing spondylitis.

The J gene is TRBJ2-5, the V gene TRBV9, with 9 bases identical to TRBD1. The CDR3 sequence is 15 residues long. Germline V CDR1 and CDR2: SGDLS, YYNGEE. V lost 4 bases to trimming and J lost 3 bases; unmatched junction nucleotides: 7. This CDR3 is CASSHDRGGEETQYF. CDR3 in DNA: TGTGCCAGCAGCCATGACAGGGGGGGAGAAGAGACCCAGTACTTC.

This clonotype was counted a few times. This rearrangement joins TRBV28 to TRBJ2-6, with D maybe TRBD1 (6 bases). The CDR3 consists of 17 residues. Trimming left V 5 bases short and J 0 bases short, with 14 bases between. CDR1 and CDR2 from the germline V gene are MDHEN and SYDVKM. CDR3 residues: CASSPLDRVSGANVLTF. CDR3 nucleotide sequence: TGTGCCAGCAGTCCACTGGACAGAGTCTCTGGGGCCAACGTCCTGACTTTC.

The sample holds a few counts of this clonotype. The chain recombines TRBV7-9 with TRBJ2-5; D tentatively reads TRBD1 or TRBD2 (5 bases each). The CDR3 covers 14 residues. Germline-derived CDR1 and CDR2 are SEHNR and FQNEAQ (reference sequence). Trimming left V 0 bases short and J 1 base short, with 6 bases between. The CDR3 here is CASSLAGRQETQYF. DNA for the CDR3: TGTGCCAGCAGCTTAGCGGGACGCCAAGAGACCCAGTACTTC. The whole variable domain, remainder taken from reference TRBV7-9 and TRBJ2-5, is DTGVSQNPRHKITKRGQNVTFRCDPISEHNRLYWYRQTLGQGPEFLTYFQNEAQLEKSRLLSDRFSAERPKGSFSTLEIQRTEQGDSAMYLCASSLAGRQETQYFGPGTRLLVL.

This clonotype was observed a few times. This sequence joins TRBV28 and TRBJ2-7, with D perhaps being TRBD1 or TRBD2 (5 bases each). The CDR3 has 16 residues. Germline assignment: CDR1 MDHEN and CDR2 SYDVKM. Trimming left V 5 bases short and J 3 bases short, with 20 bases between. The CDR3, as DNA: TGTGCCAGCAGTCCCCCCAGAGGGACGGGCTACTACGAGCAGTACTTC. Its translation is CASSPPRGTGYYEQYF.

This clonotype was detected a few times. V gene TRBV7-9 combines with J gene TRBJ2-2, with TRBD1 matching 7 bases. The CDR3 runs 13 residues. The V gene end was trimmed by 8 bases and the J gene end by 5 bases; junction bases not matched to a gene: 5. Germline CDR1 and CDR2: SEHNR and FQNEAQ (reference sequence). The CDR3 nucleotides are TGTGCCAGCTCGACAGGGTTAACCGGGGAGCTGTTTTTT. Translated, it gives CASSTGLTGELFF.

This clonotype was seen more than once but under ten times. The V and J genes are TRBV20-1 and TRBJ2-1; TRBD1 matches 12 bases. CDR3 size: 14 residues. Looked up from germline, CDR1 is DFQATT and CDR2 is SNEGSKA (reference sequence). Trimming cost V 5 bases and J 12 bases; bases outside gene matches: 11. The CDR3 spells CSAVGTGTGGTQFF. CDR3 coding DNA: TGCAGTGCTGTAGGCACCGGGACAGGGGGCACGCAGTTCTTC.

This clonotype was seen a handful of times. J is TRBJ2-7 and V is TRBV12-3 or TRBV12-4, with D possibly being TRBD1 or TRBD2 (5 bases each). The CDR3 runs 17 residues. V was cut by 5 bases and J by 0 bases, with 20 bases left in between. This chain's CDR3 is CASSPDLGPRISYEQYF. The CDR3 DNA is TGTGCCAGCAGTCCCGACCTGGGACCCCGTATCTCCTACGAGCAGTACTTC.

This clonotype was detected a few times. This rearrangement joins TRBV28 to TRBJ2-7; possible D gene TRBD1, 8 bases. Per germline, CDR1 MDHEN and CDR2 SYDVKM. The CDR3 sequence is 16 residues long. V lost 8 bases, J lost 5 bases, and 25 bases lay in between. CDR3 loop: CASGGGDRWLTNEQYF. CDR3 coding DNA: TGTGCCAGCGGAGGGGGGGACAGGTGGCTTACGAACGAGCAGTACTTC.

V gene TRBV27 combines with J gene TRBJ2-2; D might be TRBD2 (6 bases). CDR1 MNHEY and CDR2 SMNVEV come from the germline V gene (reference sequence). The CDR3 covers 14 residues. V lost 2 bases, J lost 6 bases, and 10 bases lay in between. CDR3 loop: CASSLRGLPGELFF. The CDR3 bases are TGTGCCAGCAGTTTACGGGGACTCCCCGGGGAGCTGTTTTTT.

Note on this clonotype: At one boundary the junction diverges from the germline segment, which might be a read error. This chain connects TRBV12-3 or TRBV12-4 to TRBJ1-4; D is uncertain. This CDR3 is 14 amino acids long. In DNA form, the CDR3 reads TGTGCCAGCAGTCCACAGAATACTATTGAAAAACTGTTTTTT. Translated, it gives CASSPQNTIEKLFF.

This clonotype was picked up a small number of times. CDR3 amino acids: CASSPPGRVGTDTQYF. CDR3 coding DNA: TGCGCCAGCAGCCCGCCCGGCAGGGTGGGGACAGATACGCAGTATTTT. This chain uses TRBV5-1 with TRBJ2-3, with D tentatively TRBD1 (5 bases). Trimming removed 4 bases from V and 3 bases from J, with 18 bases in between. CDR1 and CDR2 (germline): SGHRS, YFSETQ. This CDR3 has 16 amino acids.

This clonotype was seen more than once but under ten times. The V gene is TRBV11-3, the J gene TRBJ2-3; TRBD1 might be the D (7 bases). CDR1 SGHNT and CDR2 YENEEA come from the germline V gene. Trimming took 4 bases from V and 0 from J, leaving 11 bases between them. The CDR3 runs 15 residues. As DNA, the CDR3 is TGTGCCAGCAGCTCGGGGGACAGCAGCACAGATACGCAGTATTTT. Translating it yields CASSSGDSSTDTQYF.

The chain employs TRBV7-9 and TRBJ2-5; possibly TRBD2 for D (6 bases). V was pared by 3 bases and J by 11 bases, with 16 bases between. Looked up from germline, CDR1 is SEHNR and CDR2 is FQNEAQ (reference sequence). The CDR3 has 13 amino acids. Written as DNA, the CDR3 is TGTGCCAGCAGCTTGACTGGCGGGGAATCTCAGTACTTC. This encodes CASSLTGGESQYF. The full variable domain, its missing parts supplied by reference TRBV7-9 and TRBJ2-5, is DTGVSQNPRHKITKRGQNVTFRCDPISEHNRLYWYRQTLGQGPEFLTYFQNEAQLEKSRLLSDRFSAERPKGSFSTLEIQRTEQGDSAMYLCASSLTGGESQYFGPGTRLLVL.

This clonotype occurred a few times. CDR3 DNA: TGTGCCAGCAGCAAGGACGAGCTACTGAACATTCAGTACTTC. Translation gives CASSKDELLNIQYF. J is TRBJ2-4 and V is TRBV21-1; the table's D call TRBD2 went unverified against the DNA. TRBV21-1 represents a pseudogene. CDR3 size: 14 residues.

The V gene is TRBV6-1, the J gene TRBJ1-2; 10 bases align to TRBD1. The CDR3 is 14 residues long. The germline gives CDR1 MNHNS, CDR2 SASEGT. J was trimmed by 2 bases and V by 6 bases; bases with no gene match: 3. In nucleotides, the CDR3 is TGTGCCAGCAGCCGGGGACAGGGGAACTATGGCTACACCTTC. Residues: CASSRGQGNYGYTF.

The sample holds a few counts of this clonotype. The rearrangement links TRBV6-5 to TRBJ1-1; D may be TRBD1 (6 bases). This CDR3 has 16 amino acids. The ends were cut back, 2 bases at V and 1 base at J, with 14 bases in the middle. Looked up from germline, CDR1 is MNHEY and CDR2 is SVGAGI. CDR3 protein: CASSYDPRGANTEAFF. In nucleotides, the CDR3 is TGTGCCAGCAGTTACGACCCCAGGGGCGCGAACACTGAAGCTTTCTTT.

V usage is TRBV11-2 and J usage is TRBJ1-6; D remains ambiguous. Between the trimmed V and J ends, which lost 2 bases and 6 bases, there was a span of 11 bases. Germline-derived CDR1 and CDR2 are SGHAT and FQNNGV. The CDR3 covers 15 residues. The CDR3 here is CASSLLGVGNSPLHF. The CDR3 DNA reads TGTGCCAGCAGCTTACTTGGAGTTGGTAATTCACCCCTCCACTTT.